This T cell receptor beta chain was captured by sequencing in a study of blood T cell repertoires in COVID-19. Study-wide context: From T cells, B-cell-depleted T cells, or PBMCs came the material, which was cDNA or gDNA.

Deletions cut 2 bases from V and 9 bases from J, with 27 bases between. The CDR3 is 18 amino acids. Germline V lookup: CDR1 SGDLS, CDR2 YYNGEE. In the authors' workflow: Estimates of nucleated cell counts were drawn from the amplification of reference gene primers. The assay was immunoSEQ multiplex PCR, and TCRdb's table has in-frame clones only and misses some. The DNA was the basis for D and trimming; V, J and clone size are from that table. The data hold tens of thousands of clones, with approximately 90% observed a single time. The TCR originated in a human donor with active COVID-19. The donor label of this sample is uncertain. The source material was peripheral blood. The rearrangement links TRBV9 to TRBJ2-1; a possible D gene is TRBD2 (5 bases). The DNA of the CDR3 is TGTGCCAGCAGCGTCGCTATATGGGGTAGCCCCGGGGATGTTGAGCAGTTCTTC. Translation gives CASSVAIWGSPGDVEQFF.